The 3 T cell receptor beta chains given below trace back to one sample, sequenced in a study of early T cells in non-severe SARS-CoV-2 infection. In TCRdb, the 5' RACE reads were re-called with MiXCR into one record per CDR3 protein. The sample has approximately 83,000 distinct CDR3 sequences; more than 13% are singletons. The sample taken for sequencing was whole blood. These receptors originate from an adult who was a healthcare worker with PCR-confirmed SARS-CoV-2 infection or an uninfected control (not recorded which).

This clonotype was seen only a few times. This chain connects TRBV11-2 to TRBJ2-7, with a tentative D call TRBD2 (7 bases). V was shortened by 3 bases and J by 7 bases, with 13 bases between the two germline ends. CDR3 length: 13 amino acids. CDR1 is SGHAT, CDR2 FQNNGV, per germline. CDR3 sequence: CASSFGGPNEQYF. CDR3 sequence (DNA): TGTGCCAGCAGCTTCGGGGGGCCGAATGAGCAGTACTTC.

This sequence joins TRBV7-3 and TRBJ2-3; 9 bases line up with TRBD2. V lost 3 bases, J lost 4 bases, and 20 bases stayed unmatched. The CDR3 length is 20 residues. CDR1 SGHTA and CDR2 FQGTGA come from the germline V gene. CDR3 sequence: CASSFQGIAGVARKADTQYF. Written as DNA, the CDR3 is TGTGCCAGCAGCTTTCAAGGGATAGCGGGGGTCGCTCGTAAGGCAGATACGCAGTATTTT.

This clonotype has a count of ten or more. The chain uses TRBV6-5 and TRBJ2-6, with a possible D match to TRBD2 (6 bases). CDR1 is MNHEY, CDR2 SVGAGI, per germline. V was pared by 6 bases and J by 4 bases, with 10 bases between. The CDR3 contains 14 residues. The CDR3 DNA reads TGTGCCAGCAGCCGGGGGTCAGGGGCCAACGTCCTGACTTTC. This sequence encodes CASSRGSGANVLTF.